Below are 29 T cell receptor beta chains sequenced from a single sample in a study of shared T cell receptors in the human thymus. The repertoire was sequenced with immunoSEQ multiplex PCR; TCRdb's copy has only in-frame clones and lacks some. The table includes under 850,000 clones, around 87% detected once. This sample also appeared in a second study, on human thymus T cells.

Material for sequencing was thymocytes. The receptors derive from a boy under two years old with a congenital heart defect.

The chain couples TRBV7-9 to TRBJ2-1; TRBD2 matches at 7 bases. V shed 5 bases and J 4 bases; nucleotides not matched to a gene: 17. Germline V lookup: CDR1 SEHNR, CDR2 FQNEAQ (reference sequence). The CDR3 has 18 residues. CDR3 loop: CASSTGTGTNPSYNEQFF. As DNA, the CDR3 is TGTGCCAGCAGCACCGGTACCGGGACTAACCCCTCTTACAATGAGCAGTTCTTC.

The rearrangement uses TRBV15 and TRBJ2-1; 8 bases are shared with TRBD1. The CDR3 consists of 14 residues. Germline V gene lookup returns CDR1 LNHNV and CDR2 YYDKDF (reference sequence). V lost 4 bases and J lost 2; bases outside the gene matches: 1. The CDR3 region is CATSKQGAYNEQFF. The DNA for the CDR3 is TGTGCCACCAGCAAACAGGGGGCCTACAATGAGCAGTTCTTC.

The V and J genes are TRBV30 and TRBJ1-2; 7 bases map to TRBD1. J lost 3 bases, V lost 0 bases, and 16 bases had no gene match. The CDR3 consists of 18 residues. Per germline, CDR1 GTSNPN and CDR2 SVGIG (reference sequence). This chain's CDR3 is CAWSVSRLLRGQDYGYTF. CDR3 nucleotides: TGTGCCTGGAGTGTTAGCCGATTGCTAAGGGGGCAAGACTATGGCTACACCTTC.

V is TRBV2 and J is TRBJ2-3, with 8 nucleotides matching TRBD2. Germline CDR1 is SNHLY and CDR2 is FYNNEI. This CDR3 contains 14 residues. Trimming at V came to 6 bases and at J to 2 bases, leaving 4 bases not matched to a gene. The chain's CDR3 is CASRERGFTDTQYF. CDR3 nucleotides: TGTGCCAGCAGGGAGCGGGGGTTCACAGATACGCAGTATTTT.

The CDR3 loop reads CASSSKTSGDTGELFF. The CDR3 DNA reads as TGTGCCAGCAGCTCCAAGACTAGCGGTGACACCGGGGAGCTGTTTTTT. The rearrangement uses TRBV7-9 and TRBJ2-2; 9 bases match TRBD2. V lost 4 bases to trimming and J lost 3 bases; unmatched junction nucleotides: 6. The CDR3 is made up of 16 amino acids. From germline, CDR1 is SEHNR and CDR2 FQNEAQ (reference sequence).

In this sample, this clone turned up a few times. This chain links TRBV7-9 with TRBJ2-7; 10 bases match TRBD1. V shed 5 bases, J shed 3 bases, and the junction held 10 bases outside the gene matches. From germline, CDR1 is SEHNR and CDR2 FQNEAQ (reference sequence). The CDR3 is 16 residues long. The CDR3 loop is CASSVRQGAVSYEQYF. The DNA for the CDR3 is TGTGCCAGCAGCGTCCGACAGGGGGCGGTAAGCTACGAGCAGTACTTC.

The chain recombines TRBV29-1 with TRBJ2-1; D possibly corresponds to TRBD2 (5 bases). Germline lookup yields CDR1 SQVTM and CDR2 ANQGSEA. Trimming stripped 2 bases from V and 6 bases from J, with 17 bases between. The length of the CDR3 is 15 residues. The DNA for the CDR3 is TGCAGCGTTGAATTCAGTGGGAGTCCTCCCAATGAGCAGTTCTTC. This gives the protein CSVEFSGSPPNEQFF.

The rearrangement links TRBV4-1 to TRBJ2-7; D is possibly TRBD1 (5 bases). V was trimmed by 0 bases and J by 5 bases, leaving 17 bases between them. CDR3 length: 16 residues. Per germline, CDR1 MGHRA and CDR2 YSYEKL. As DNA, the CDR3 is TGCGCCAGCAGCCAAGAATCCGGACATACCCTGCACGAGCAGTACTTC. Translated: CASSQESGHTLHEQYF.

This chain connects TRBV15 to TRBJ2-1; D might be TRBD2 (6 bases). Germline V CDR1 and CDR2: LNHNV, YYDKDF (reference sequence). CDR3 length: 16 amino acids. Trimming stripped 4 bases from V and 6 bases from J, with 19 bases between. This CDR3 is CATSKALGLLTNEQFF. The CDR3 nucleotides read TGTGCCACCAGCAAGGCATTGGGACTCCTGACCAATGAGCAGTTCTTC.

CDR3 bases: TGCGCCAGCAGCCATATTCCGACTGGCAACCTGTTTTTT. Its translation: CASSHIPTGNLFF. The V call is TRBV4-1, the J call TRBJ2-2; D gene uncertain. Germline values: CDR1 MGHRA, CDR2 YSYEKL. Trimming took 3 bases from V and 14 from J, leaving 16 bases between them. The CDR3 length is 13 residues.

The chain combines TRBV11-2 with TRBJ2-7, with 9 bases lining up with TRBD1. The CDR3 spans 15 residues. The J segment lost 2 bases and the V segment lost 7 bases, leaving 9 bases of the junction unmatched. Germline lookup yields CDR1 SGHAT and CDR2 FQNNGV. This chain's CDR3 is CASTQERQGAYEQYF. CDR3 sequence (DNA): TGTGCCAGCACTCAGGAGCGACAGGGGGCCTACGAGCAGTACTTC.

The gene calls are TRBV7-8 and TRBJ2-5, with D perhaps matching TRBD1 (6 bases). The V gene lost 5 bases and the J gene lost 2 bases, with 15 bases spanning the gap. Germline V gives CDR1 SGHVS, CDR2 FQNEAQ. The CDR3 runs to 15 residues. CDR3 residues: CASSTTGTPQETQYF. The DNA for the CDR3 is TGTGCCAGCAGCACAACCGGGACACCACAAGAGACCCAGTACTTC.

The genes are TRBV11-2 and TRBJ2-7; D possibly corresponds to TRBD2 (7 bases). V dropped 8 bases and J dropped 0 bases, with 11 bases sitting between them. The germline gives CDR1 SGHAT, CDR2 FQNNGV. The CDR3 runs to 13 residues. The CDR3 sequence: CASGGASSYEQYF. For the CDR3, the DNA is TGTGCCAGCGGGGGGGCGAGCTCCTACGAGCAGTACTTC.

Comments on this clone: Sequence at one end of the junction differs from germline and may be a read error. Other DNA sequences from this sample encode an identical CDR3 as well. The chain recombines TRBV29-1 with TRBJ1-1; D is undetermined. This CDR3 contains 14 residues. Germline V CDR1 and CDR2: SQVTM, ANQGSEA. The CDR3 loop reads CSVEGGQMNTEAFF. Written as DNA, the CDR3 is TGCAGCGTTGAAGGCGGGCAGATGAACACTGAGGCTTTCTTT.

J is TRBJ2-3 and V is TRBV15; 13 bases fit TRBD2. Germline assignment: CDR1 LNHNV and CDR2 YYDKDF (reference sequence). V dropped 4 bases and J dropped 6; count of bases not matched to a gene: 10. This CDR3 has 17 amino acids. The CDR3 region has the DNA TGTGCCACCAGCATCCTTCGGACTAGCGGGAGTATGGATACGCAGTATTTT. It codes for CATSILRTSGSMDTQYF.

The V call is TRBV4-1, the J call TRBJ2-3; TRBD2 is a possible D gene (6 bases). Germline CDR1 reads MGHRA; CDR2 reads YSYEKL. Between the trimmed V and J ends, which lost 4 bases and 1 base, there was a span of 15 bases. This CDR3 comprises 16 residues. This chain's CDR3 is CASSLTASVRTDTQYF. CDR3 nucleotide sequence: TGCGCCAGCAGCCTAACGGCTAGCGTGCGCACAGATACGCAGTATTTT.

This chain's CDR3 is CSVLRRTYGYTF. CDR3 nucleotides: TGCAGCGTTCTGAGACGGACTTATGGCTACACCTTC. This chain links TRBV29-1 with TRBJ1-2; no firm D call. Trimming removed 5 bases from V and 5 bases from J, with 12 bases in between. Per the germline V gene, CDR1 is SQVTM and CDR2 is ANQGSEA. The CDR3 has 12 residues.

The chain is built from TRBV4-3 and TRBJ1-5; the match to TRBD1 covers 8 bases. The CDR3 covers 17 residues. Germline lookup yields CDR1 LGHNA and CDR2 YSLEER. Trimming removed 2 bases from V and 7 bases from J; junction bases left unmatched: 13. The CDR3 region is CASSQSLRQGKRQPQHF. DNA for the CDR3: TGCGCCAGCAGCCAATCCCTCCGACAGGGGAAAAGGCAGCCCCAGCATTTT.

The rearrangement links TRBV9 to TRBJ2-1; 8 nucleotides match TRBD2. The V gene's germline CDR1 is SGDLS and CDR2 YYNGEE. J was trimmed by 9 bases and V by 1 base; bases with no gene match: 12. The CDR3 spans 16 residues. The CDR3 loop is CASSVSPGLGRAEQFF. CDR3 bases: TGTGCCAGCAGCGTATCTCCGGGACTAGGTAGAGCTGAGCAGTTCTTC.

This clone was seen only once. The chain recombines TRBV25-1 with TRBJ1-2; tentatively, D is TRBD1 (5 bases). The CDR3 is made up of 15 amino acids. V lost 6 bases, J lost 6 bases, and 20 bases lay in between. Germline V gives CDR1 MGHDK, CDR2 SYGVNS. CDR3 sequence (DNA): TGTGCCAGCAGGGACCGGGACGGCGGGGTCCATGGCTACACCTTC. Translation gives CASRDRDGGVHGYTF.

This clone has only one observation. The chain has TRBV6-5 and TRBJ1-1, with D maybe TRBD1 (6 bases). Germline lookup yields CDR1 MNHEY and CDR2 SVGAGI. V lost 2 bases and J 8 bases, leaving 18 bases between the germline ends. The CDR3 length is 15 residues. Here the CDR3 reads CASSYLRGRLAEAFF. The CDR3 DNA reads TGTGCCAGCAGTTACCTGCGGGGGCGGCTCGCAGAAGCTTTCTTT.

The chain couples TRBV4-1 to TRBJ1-4; 8 bases map to TRBD1. Trimming at V came to 0 bases and at J to 3 bases, leaving 12 bases not matched to a gene. From germline, CDR1 is MGHRA and CDR2 YSYEKL. The length of the CDR3 is 19 residues. CDR3 coding DNA: TGCGCCAGCAGCCAAGATCGAACAGGGGGAGTGCAGGCTAATGAAAAACTGTTTTTT. Amino acids: CASSQDRTGGVQANEKLFF.

This clone has just a few counts. V usage is TRBV5-6 and J usage is TRBJ2-3; TRBD2 aligns across 10 bases. The CDR3 runs to 18 residues. Germline V CDR1 and CDR2: SGHDT, YYEEEE. The V and J ends lost 0 bases and 3 bases, in that order; junction bases with no gene match: 10. The CDR3 DNA follows: TGTGCCAGCAGCTTGGAAGGTTCTAGCGGGAGAGTAACAGATACGCAGTATTTT. Encoded protein: CASSLEGSSGRVTDTQYF.

The chain recombines TRBV27 with TRBJ2-7; D gene uncertain. There are 11 residues in the CDR3. Trimming stripped 3 bases from V and 5 bases from J, with 5 bases between. The germline V gene encodes CDR1 MNHEY and CDR2 SMNVEV (reference sequence). Here the CDR3 DNA reads TGTGCCAGCAGTTTCCCCAACGAGCAGTACTTC. Protein product: CASSFPNEQYF.

The V gene is TRBV19, the J gene TRBJ1-2; the D is unclear. Germline CDR1 and CDR2: LNHDA and SQIVND (reference sequence). Trimming took 8 bases from V and 0 from J, leaving 10 bases between them. The length of the CDR3 is 13 residues. The CDR3 DNA is TGTGCCAGTTACCAGGACTCTAACTATGGCTACACCTTC. Protein product: CASYQDSNYGYTF.

On this clone: This sample includes further DNA sequences coding for the same CDR3. The rearrangement joins TRBV11-3 to TRBJ2-1; TRBD2 agrees at 13 bases. Germline CDR1 SGHNT, CDR2 YENEEA. This CDR3 has 16 amino acids. The V and J ends lost 5 bases and 4 bases, in that order; junction bases with no gene match: 5. The DNA for the CDR3 is TGTGCCAGCAGCCCAGGGACTAGCGGGAAGTACAATGAGCAGTTCTTC. It translates to CASSPGTSGKYNEQFF. The variable domain in full, with the rest retrieved from reference TRBV11-3 and TRBJ2-1, is EAGVVQSPRYKIIEKKQPVAFWCNPISGHNTLYWYLQNLGQGPELLIRYENEEAVDDSQLPKDRFSAERLKGVDSTLKIQPAELGDSAVYLCASSPGTSGKYNEQFFGPGTRLTVL.

The chain recombines TRBV4-1 with TRBJ2-7; TRBD1 agrees at 12 bases. V was pared by 2 bases and J by 0 bases, with 14 bases of the junction left unmatched. The germline gives CDR1 MGHRA, CDR2 YSYEKL. The CDR3 has 20 residues. CDR3 protein: CASSQPKHGTGGKSSYEQYF. CDR3 DNA: TGCGCCAGCAGCCAACCCAAACACGGGACAGGGGGCAAGAGCTCCTACGAGCAGTACTTC.

The rearrangement links TRBV27 to TRBJ2-5, with D maybe TRBD1 (9 bases). The V end lost 8 bases, the J end lost 3 bases, and 16 bases lay between the germline ends. The CDR3 length is 14 residues. Germline CDR1 is MNHEY and CDR2 is SMNVEV (reference sequence). CDR3 loop: CASRGRTGEETQYF. CDR3 nucleotides: TGTGCCAGCCGCGGGAGGACAGGGGAAGAGACCCAGTACTTC.

This rearrangement joins TRBV29-1 to TRBJ2-2; 7 nucleotides match TRBD2. Trimming at V came to 0 bases and at J to 1 base, leaving 5 bases not matched to a gene. Per germline, CDR1 SQVTM and CDR2 ANQGSEA. The CDR3 extends over 16 amino acids. The CDR3 spells CSVEDPLAENTGELFF. For the CDR3, the DNA is TGCAGCGTTGAAGATCCCCTAGCGGAGAACACCGGGGAGCTGTTTTTT.